One sample yielded the 25 T cell receptor beta chains listed below, sequenced in a study of blood T cell repertoires in COVID-19. The assay was immunoSEQ multiplex PCR, and TCRdb's table has in-frame clones only and misses some. The sample carries a few hundred thousand clones, approximately 80% recorded once. Sequencing input: peripheral blood. All receptors come from a woman between 40 and 50 years old who had recovered from COVID-19.

This clone appeared a single time. J is TRBJ1-5 and V is TRBV6-5; 7 bases align to TRBD1. CDR3 length: 15 amino acids. Germline CDR1 reads MNHEY; CDR2 reads SVGAGI. V gave up 4 bases and J gave up 3 bases; unmatched junction bases: 6. The CDR3: CASSFRTGHNQPQHF. The CDR3 coding sequence is TGTGCCAGCAGTTTTCGGACAGGTCACAATCAGCCCCAGCATTTT.

The V and J genes are TRBV2 and TRBJ1-2; D remains unclear. V was shortened by 3 bases and J by 7 bases, with 12 bases between the two germline ends. CDR3 length: 13 residues. Per germline, CDR1 SNHLY and CDR2 FYNNEI. CDR3 DNA: TGTGCCAGCAGTGATGCGGGAAATGGTGGCTACACCTTC. This gives the protein CASSDAGNGGYTF.

This clone was counted a single time. The V gene is TRBV20-1, the J gene TRBJ2-5, with D perhaps matching TRBD2 (5 bases). The CDR3 is 10 residues long. The V gene's germline CDR1 is DFQATT and CDR2 SNEGSKA (reference sequence). The DNA of the CDR3 is TGCGCTTTCGGGAAAGAGACCCAGTACTTC. Its protein product is CAFGKETQYF.

V gene TRBV5-5 combines with J gene TRBJ1-2, with a weak D call TRBD1 (6 bases). The V end was cut by 3 bases, the J end by 6 bases, with 12 bases between. Germline V gives CDR1 SGHKS, CDR2 YYEKEE (reference sequence). The CDR3 has 13 amino acids. The CDR3 bases are TGTGCCAGCAGCTCGGGACAAGGAGATGGCTACACCTTC. The encoded protein is CASSSGQGDGYTF.

The chain joins TRBV21-1 to TRBJ2-4; the D segment call TRBD2 is taken from the table without a DNA check. TRBV21-1 is assigned pseudogene status. CDR3 length: 18 residues. CDR3 bases: TGTGCCAGCAGCAAAAGGCGCCGCCGTAACCGGGGGGGGAACATTCAGTACTTC. This encodes CASSKRRRRNRGGNIQYF.

This chain's CDR3 is CASSGSEDRGTNTGELFF. CDR3 sequence (DNA): TGTGCCAGCAGCGGGTCCGAGGACAGGGGAACGAACACCGGGGAGCTGTTTTTT. This chain joins TRBV7-9 and TRBJ2-2; 9 positions agree with TRBD1. The germline V gene has CDR1 SEHNR and CDR2 FQNEAQ (reference sequence). V lost 5 bases to trimming and J lost 0 bases; unmatched junction nucleotides: 10. The CDR3 runs to 18 residues. Full variable domain (rest looked up from reference TRBV7-9 and TRBJ2-2): DTGVSQNPRHKITKRGQNVTFRCDPISEHNRLYWYRQTLGQGPEFLTYFQNEAQLEKSRLLSDRFSAERPKGSFSTLEIQRTEQGDSAMYLCASSGSEDRGTNTGELFFGEGSRLTVL.

V and J are TRBV10-3 and TRBJ1-6; no reliable D call. The V gene's germline CDR1 is ENHRY and CDR2 SYGVKD. The CDR3 has 15 residues. V was cut by 6 bases and J by 8 bases, with 17 bases left in between. The CDR3 bases are TGTGCCATCAGACCCTCCGAGGGAGCCCATTCACCCCTCCACTTT. Its protein is CAIRPSEGAHSPLHF.

The gene calls are TRBV30 and TRBJ2-5, with a possible D match to TRBD2 (6 bases). The CDR3 has 15 residues. The germline V gene has CDR1 GTSNPN and CDR2 SVGIG (reference sequence). Trimming removed 3 bases from V and 1 base from J, with 15 bases in between. CDR3 loop: CAWRRAGASQETQYF. The CDR3 DNA sequence: TGTGCCTGGAGACGAGCGGGCGCTTCCCAAGAGACCCAGTACTTC.

This chain uses TRBV3-1 (or the pseudogene TRBV3-2) with TRBJ2-7; 8 bases map to TRBD1. The CDR3 runs to 14 residues. V lost 5 bases to trimming and J lost 3 bases; unmatched junction nucleotides: 6. Germline loops: CDR1 LGHDT, CDR2 YNNKEL (reference sequence). CDR3 bases: TGTGCCAGCAGCATTCGGGACAGGAGCTACGAGCAGTACTTC. Its protein product is CASSIRDRSYEQYF.

The chain has TRBV7-8 and TRBJ1-6; a possible D gene is TRBD1 (6 bases). With 0 bases removed from V and 4 bases from J, the gap between germline ends came to 10 bases. The CDR3 has 16 amino acids. Germline CDR1 and CDR2: SGHVS and FQNEAQ. As DNA, the CDR3 is TGTGCCAGCAGCTTAGCATTCGGACAGTATAATTCACCCCTCCACTTT. Its translation: CASSLAFGQYNSPLHF.

This clone was counted ten times or more. This rearrangement joins TRBV25-1 to TRBJ2-7, with 8 bases matching TRBD1. In germline, CDR1 is MGHDK, CDR2 SYGVNS. The J segment lost 4 bases and the V segment lost 8 bases, leaving 10 bases of the junction unmatched. The CDR3 loop spans 14 amino acids. CDR3 residues: CASGETGESYEQYF. CDR3 DNA sequence: TGTGCCAGCGGCGAGACAGGGGAAAGTTACGAGCAGTACTTC.

The rearrangement joins TRBV28 to TRBJ2-5; TRBD2 aligns across 7 bases. The germline V gene has CDR1 MDHEN and CDR2 SYDVKM. This CDR3 is 13 amino acids long. Trimming cost V 8 bases and J 5 bases; bases outside gene matches: 8. As DNA, the CDR3 is TGTGCCAGCCAGACTAGCAACTTGGAGACCCAGTACTTC. This gives the protein CASQTSNLETQYF.

This chain links TRBV6-2 or TRBV6-3 with TRBJ1-1; TRBD1 might be the D (6 bases). This CDR3 is 13 amino acids long. Per the germline V gene, CDR1 is MNHEY and CDR2 is SVGEGT. The V gene lost 2 bases and the J gene lost 6 bases, with 10 bases spanning the gap. Here the CDR3 DNA reads TGTGCCAGCAGTTACCAGGGGATTGCTGAAGCTTTCTTT. Encoded protein: CASSYQGIAEAFF.

The J gene is TRBJ2-2, the V gene TRBV4-3; D remains ambiguous. From germline, CDR1 is LGHNA and CDR2 YSLEER. The germline V and J ends were trimmed by 0 bases and 3 bases, with 8 bases remaining between them. The CDR3 is made up of 15 amino acids. The CDR3 loop reads CASSQDRRDTGELFF. CDR3 bases: TGCGCCAGCAGCCAAGATAGGAGAGACACCGGGGAGCTGTTTTTT.

The V and J genes are TRBV5-1 and TRBJ1-2; D ambiguous. V lost 5 bases, J lost 4 bases, and 15 bases lay in between. CDR3 size: 14 residues. Germline V lookup: CDR1 SGHRS, CDR2 YFSETQ. CDR3 nucleotide sequence: TGCGCCAGCAGATTAGAGACACTAGGCTATGGCTACACCTTC. Protein product: CASRLETLGYGYTF.

The chain uses TRBV5-1 and TRBJ2-1, with D possibly TRBD2 on 7 matching bases. V was clipped by 2 bases and J by 0 bases, with 9 bases between them. The CDR3 is made up of 15 amino acids. CDR1 and CDR2 (germline): SGHRS, YFSETQ. CDR3 in amino acids: CASSFGGPSYNEQFF. CDR3 in DNA: TGCGCCAGCAGCTTCGGGGGGCCCTCCTACAATGAGCAGTTCTTC.

V is TRBV2 and J is TRBJ2-7; tentative D call: TRBD2 (6 bases). Trimming removed 6 bases at V and 1 base at J, with 13 bases between. Germline V lookup: CDR1 SNHLY, CDR2 FYNNEI. The CDR3 is made up of 14 amino acids. The DNA for the CDR3 is TGTGCCAGCAGGCGCGGGGAATTATCCTACGAGCAGTACTTC. This sequence encodes CASRRGELSYEQYF. Full variable domain (outside the CDR3, taken from reference TRBV2 and TRBJ2-7): EPEVTQTPSHQVTQMGQEVILRCVPISNHLYFYWYRQILGQKVEFLVSFYNNEISEKSEIFDDQFSVERPDGSNFTLKIRSTKLEDSAMYFCASRRGELSYEQYFGPGTRLTVT.

The rearrangement links TRBV7-2 to TRBJ2-2; D possibly corresponds to TRBD1 (5 bases). Germline V gene sequence: CDR1 SGHTA, CDR2 FQGNSA. This CDR3 contains 16 residues. Trimming removed 1 base from V and 4 bases from J, with 13 bases in between. CDR3 DNA: TGTGCCAGCAGCTTAGTAGTTGGCAGGGCCACCGGGGAGCTGTTTTTT. It specifies CASSLVVGRATGELFF.

DNA for the CDR3: TGTGCCAGCAGATGGGACTTGAACACCGGGGAGCTGTTTTTT. It encodes CASRWDLNTGELFF. The V and J genes are TRBV14 and TRBJ2-2; possible D gene TRBD2, 6 bases. The CDR3 runs 14 residues. Germline V CDR1 and CDR2: SGHDN, FVKESK. V was clipped by 6 bases and J by 1 base, with 9 bases between them.

This chain joins TRBV5-1 and TRBJ1-4; D not resolved. The V and J ends lost 0 bases and 7 bases respectively, with 4 bases between them. The CDR3 length is 12 residues. The germline gives CDR1 SGHRS, CDR2 YFSETQ. For the CDR3, the DNA is TGCGCCAGCAGCTTGGCGGGTGAAAAACTGTTTTTT. Translating gives CASSLAGEKLFF.

This clone appeared once. CDR3 DNA: TGCAGCGTTCAAAGACTAGCCAGGGGAGAGACCCAGTACTTC. Translated: CSVQRLARGETQYF. This chain links TRBV29-1 with TRBJ2-5; maybe TRBD2 (7 bases). The CDR3 is 14 amino acids. The ends were cut back, 5 bases at V and 4 bases at J, with 17 bases in the middle. Germline CDR1 SQVTM, CDR2 ANQGSEA.

V is TRBV6-2 or TRBV6-3 and J is TRBJ1-1; D call uncertain. Per the germline V gene, CDR1 is MNHEY and CDR2 is SVGEGT. The CDR3 has 13 residues. With 1 base removed from V and 10 bases from J, the gap between germline ends came to 13 bases. The CDR3 region has the DNA TGTGCCAGCAGTTACTTAGAGGGATCTGCAGCTTTCTTT. This gives the protein CASSYLEGSAAFF.

The chain is built from TRBV24-1 and TRBJ1-2; perhaps TRBD1 as D (6 bases). There are 13 residues in the CDR3. CDR1 is KGHDR, CDR2 SFDVKD, per germline. Trimming removed 3 bases from V and 6 bases from J, with 10 bases in between. The CDR3 is CATSDQQGDGYTF. CDR3 coding DNA: TGTGCCACCAGTGATCAACAGGGAGATGGCTACACCTTC.

The gene calls are TRBV27 and TRBJ2-3, with 10 bases matching TRBD2. Germline V gene sequence: CDR1 MNHEY, CDR2 SMNVEV (reference sequence). V shed 5 bases and J 6 bases; nucleotides not matched to a gene: 2. This CDR3 is built from 13 residues. The chain's CDR3 is CASSPGLADTQYF. CDR3 nucleotide sequence: TGTGCCAGCAGTCCGGGACTAGCGGATACGCAGTATTTT.

This chain links TRBV11-2 with TRBJ2-7; 10 nucleotides agree with TRBD2. CDR1 is SGHAT and CDR2 is FQNNGV in the germline V gene. After removal of 1 base from V and 4 bases from J, the junction contained 7 bases not matched to a gene. The CDR3 totals 16 residues. The DNA of the CDR3 is TGTGCCAGCAGCTTAGCTTCGTTAGCGGGGGGTTACGAGCAGTACTTC. Translating it yields CASSLASLAGGYEQYF.